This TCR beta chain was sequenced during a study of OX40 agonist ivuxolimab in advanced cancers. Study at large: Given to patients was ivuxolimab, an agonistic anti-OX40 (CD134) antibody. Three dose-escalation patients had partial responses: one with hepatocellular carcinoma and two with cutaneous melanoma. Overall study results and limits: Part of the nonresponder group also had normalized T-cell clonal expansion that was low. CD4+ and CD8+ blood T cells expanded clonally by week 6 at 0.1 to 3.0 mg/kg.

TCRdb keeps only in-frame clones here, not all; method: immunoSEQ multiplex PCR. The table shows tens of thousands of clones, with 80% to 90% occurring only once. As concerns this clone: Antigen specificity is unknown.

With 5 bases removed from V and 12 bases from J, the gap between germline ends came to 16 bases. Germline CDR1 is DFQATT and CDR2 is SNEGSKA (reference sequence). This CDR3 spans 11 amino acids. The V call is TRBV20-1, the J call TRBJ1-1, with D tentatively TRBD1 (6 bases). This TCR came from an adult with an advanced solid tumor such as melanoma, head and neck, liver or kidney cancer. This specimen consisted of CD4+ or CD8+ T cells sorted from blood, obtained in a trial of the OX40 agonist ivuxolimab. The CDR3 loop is CSASTGTTTFF. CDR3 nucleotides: TGCAGTGCTTCGACCGGGACAACCACTTTCTTT.